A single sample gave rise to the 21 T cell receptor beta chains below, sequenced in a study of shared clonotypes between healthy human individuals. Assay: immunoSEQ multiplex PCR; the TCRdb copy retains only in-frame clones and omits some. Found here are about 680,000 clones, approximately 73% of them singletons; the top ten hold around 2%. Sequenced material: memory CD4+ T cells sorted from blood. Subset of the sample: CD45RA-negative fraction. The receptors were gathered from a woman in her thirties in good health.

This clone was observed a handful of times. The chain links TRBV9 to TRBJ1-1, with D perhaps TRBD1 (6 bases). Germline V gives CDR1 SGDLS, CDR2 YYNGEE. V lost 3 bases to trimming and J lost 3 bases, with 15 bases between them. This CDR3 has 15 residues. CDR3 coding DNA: TGTGCCAGCAGCGGACTTACAGGGAAGGACACTGAAGCTTTCTTT. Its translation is CASSGLTGKDTEAFF.

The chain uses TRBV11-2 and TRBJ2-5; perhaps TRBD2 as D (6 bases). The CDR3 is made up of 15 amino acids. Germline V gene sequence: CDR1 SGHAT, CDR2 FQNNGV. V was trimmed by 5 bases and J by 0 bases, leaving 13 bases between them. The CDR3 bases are TGTGCCAGCAGCAGACTAGTGGGGTACCAAGAGACCCAGTACTTC. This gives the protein CASSRLVGYQETQYF.

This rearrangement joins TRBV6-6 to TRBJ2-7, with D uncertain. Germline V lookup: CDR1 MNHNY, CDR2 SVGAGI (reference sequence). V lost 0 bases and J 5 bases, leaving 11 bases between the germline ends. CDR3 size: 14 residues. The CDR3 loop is CASSYSLSHHEQYF. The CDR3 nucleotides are TGTGCCAGCAGTTACTCACTGTCTCACCACGAGCAGTACTTC.

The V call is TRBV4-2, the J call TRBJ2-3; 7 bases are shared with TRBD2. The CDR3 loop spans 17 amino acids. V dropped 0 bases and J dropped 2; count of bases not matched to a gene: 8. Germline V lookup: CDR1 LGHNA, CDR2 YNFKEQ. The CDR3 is CASSQDGLAEPTDTQYF. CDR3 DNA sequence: TGTGCCAGCAGCCAAGATGGTCTAGCGGAACCCACAGATACGCAGTATTTT.

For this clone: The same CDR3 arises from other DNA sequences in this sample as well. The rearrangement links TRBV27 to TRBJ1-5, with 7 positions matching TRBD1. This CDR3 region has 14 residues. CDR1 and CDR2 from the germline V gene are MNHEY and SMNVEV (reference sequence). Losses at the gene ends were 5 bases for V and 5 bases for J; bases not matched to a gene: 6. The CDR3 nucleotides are TGTGCCAGCAGTCCTCGGACAGGAGATCAGCCCCAGCATTTT. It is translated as CASSPRTGDQPQHF.

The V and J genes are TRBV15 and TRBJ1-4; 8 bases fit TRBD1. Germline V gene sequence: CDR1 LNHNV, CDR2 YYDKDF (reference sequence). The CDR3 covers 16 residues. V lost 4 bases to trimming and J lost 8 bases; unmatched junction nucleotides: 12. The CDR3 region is CATSITLDRVREKLFF. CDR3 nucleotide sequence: TGTGCCACCAGCATAACCCTGGACAGGGTCCGGGAAAAACTGTTTTTT.

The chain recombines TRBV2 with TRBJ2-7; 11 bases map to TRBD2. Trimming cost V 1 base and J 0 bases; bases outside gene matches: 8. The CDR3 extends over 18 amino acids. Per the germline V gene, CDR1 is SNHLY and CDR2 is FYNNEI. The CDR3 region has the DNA TGTGCCAGCAGTGAAGAGTTAGCGGGAGGGACAAGCTCCTACGAGCAGTACTTC. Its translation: CASSEELAGGTSSYEQYF.

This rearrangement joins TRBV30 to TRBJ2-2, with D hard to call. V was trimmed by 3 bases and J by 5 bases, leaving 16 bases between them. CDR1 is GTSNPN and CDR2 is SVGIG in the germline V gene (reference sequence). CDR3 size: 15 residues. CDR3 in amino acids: CAWRRQVIRTGELFF. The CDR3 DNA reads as TGTGCCTGGAGGCGGCAGGTGATACGGACCGGGGAGCTGTTTTTT.

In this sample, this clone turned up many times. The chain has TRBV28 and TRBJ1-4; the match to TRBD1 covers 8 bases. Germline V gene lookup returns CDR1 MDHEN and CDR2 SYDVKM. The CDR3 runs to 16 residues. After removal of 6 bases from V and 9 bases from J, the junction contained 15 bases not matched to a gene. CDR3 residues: CASSRNTGQGLKKLFF. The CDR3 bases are TGTGCCAGCAGCAGGAATACCGGACAGGGCTTGAAAAAACTGTTTTTT.

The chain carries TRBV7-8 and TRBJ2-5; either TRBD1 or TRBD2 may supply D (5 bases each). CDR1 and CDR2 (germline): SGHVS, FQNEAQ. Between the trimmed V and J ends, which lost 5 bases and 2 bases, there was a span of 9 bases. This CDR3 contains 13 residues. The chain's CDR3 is CASSRDQQETQYF. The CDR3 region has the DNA TGTGCCAGCAGCCGGGACCAGCAAGAGACCCAGTACTTC.

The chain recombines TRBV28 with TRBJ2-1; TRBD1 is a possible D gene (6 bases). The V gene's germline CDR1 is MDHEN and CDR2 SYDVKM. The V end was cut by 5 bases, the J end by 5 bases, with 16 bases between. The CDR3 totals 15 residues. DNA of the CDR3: TGTGCCAGCAGTCCCCCGGGACATCGGGACAATGAGCAGTTCTTC. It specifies CASSPPGHRDNEQFF.

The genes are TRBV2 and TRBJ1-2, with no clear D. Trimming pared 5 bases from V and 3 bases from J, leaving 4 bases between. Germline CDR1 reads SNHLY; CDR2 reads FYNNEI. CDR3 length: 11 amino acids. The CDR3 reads CASSQDYGYTF. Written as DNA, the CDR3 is TGTGCCAGCAGTCAGGACTATGGCTACACCTTC.

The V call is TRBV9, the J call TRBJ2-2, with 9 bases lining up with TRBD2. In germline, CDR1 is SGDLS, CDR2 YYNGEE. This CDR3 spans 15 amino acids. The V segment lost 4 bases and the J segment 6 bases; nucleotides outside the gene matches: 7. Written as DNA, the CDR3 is TGTGCCAGCAGCAGAGACGGGACTAGCCCCGGGGAGCTGTTTTTT. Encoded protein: CASSRDGTSPGELFF.

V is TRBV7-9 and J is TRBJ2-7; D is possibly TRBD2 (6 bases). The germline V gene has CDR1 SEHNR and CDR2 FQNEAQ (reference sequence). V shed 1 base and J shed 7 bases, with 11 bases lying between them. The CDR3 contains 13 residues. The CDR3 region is CASSLGGLGEQYF. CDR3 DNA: TGTGCCAGCAGCTTAGGGGGACTGGGAGAGCAGTACTTC.

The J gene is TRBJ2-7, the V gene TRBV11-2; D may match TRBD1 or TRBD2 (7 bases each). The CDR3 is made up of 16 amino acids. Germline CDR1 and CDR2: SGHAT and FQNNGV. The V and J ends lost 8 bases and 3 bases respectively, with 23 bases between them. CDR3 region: CASGRSFRGRDYEQYF. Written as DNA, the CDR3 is TGTGCCAGCGGGCGGTCTTTCAGGGGGAGGGACTACGAGCAGTACTTC.

CDR3 residues: CASSLGPAGGNTIYF. The CDR3 region has the DNA TGCGCCAGCAGCCTAGGACCGGCGGGCGGAAACACCATATATTTT. The rearrangement links TRBV4-1 to TRBJ1-3; D gene ambiguous. Germline V CDR1 and CDR2: MGHRA, YSYEKL. The CDR3 covers 15 residues. V was clipped by 4 bases and J by 4 bases, with 14 bases between them.

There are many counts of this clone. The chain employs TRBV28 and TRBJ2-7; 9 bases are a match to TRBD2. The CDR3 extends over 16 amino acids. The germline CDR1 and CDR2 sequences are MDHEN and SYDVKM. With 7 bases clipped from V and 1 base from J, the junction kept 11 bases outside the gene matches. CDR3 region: CASNQITSGRSYEQYF. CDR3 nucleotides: TGTGCCAGCAACCAAATTACTAGCGGGCGGTCCTACGAGCAGTACTTC.

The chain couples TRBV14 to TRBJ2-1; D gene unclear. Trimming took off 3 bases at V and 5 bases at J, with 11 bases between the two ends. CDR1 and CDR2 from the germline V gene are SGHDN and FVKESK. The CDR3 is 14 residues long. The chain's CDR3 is CASSQGQLNNEQFF. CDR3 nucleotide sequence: TGTGCCAGCAGCCAGGGTCAACTGAACAATGAGCAGTTCTTC.

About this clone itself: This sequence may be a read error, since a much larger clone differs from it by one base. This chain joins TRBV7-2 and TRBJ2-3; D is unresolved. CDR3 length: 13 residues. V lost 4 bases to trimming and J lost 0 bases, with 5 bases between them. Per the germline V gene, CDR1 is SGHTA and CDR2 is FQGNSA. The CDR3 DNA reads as TGTGCCAGCAGCTCCCCTAGCACAGATACGCAGTATTTT. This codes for CASSSPSTDTQYF.

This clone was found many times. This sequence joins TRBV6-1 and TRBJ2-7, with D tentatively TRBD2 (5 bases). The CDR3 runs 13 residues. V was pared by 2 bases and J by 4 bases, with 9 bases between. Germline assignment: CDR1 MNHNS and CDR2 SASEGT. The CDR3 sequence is CASSETRDYEQYF. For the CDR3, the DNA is TGTGCCAGCAGTGAAACCCGGGATTACGAGCAGTACTTC.

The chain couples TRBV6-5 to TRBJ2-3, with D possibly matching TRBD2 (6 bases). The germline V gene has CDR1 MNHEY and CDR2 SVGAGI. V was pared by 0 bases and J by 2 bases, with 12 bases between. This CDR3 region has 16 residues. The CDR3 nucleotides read TGTGCCAGCAGTTACTCGAGGCGGGGAAACACAGATACGCAGTATTTT. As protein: CASSYSRRGNTDTQYF.